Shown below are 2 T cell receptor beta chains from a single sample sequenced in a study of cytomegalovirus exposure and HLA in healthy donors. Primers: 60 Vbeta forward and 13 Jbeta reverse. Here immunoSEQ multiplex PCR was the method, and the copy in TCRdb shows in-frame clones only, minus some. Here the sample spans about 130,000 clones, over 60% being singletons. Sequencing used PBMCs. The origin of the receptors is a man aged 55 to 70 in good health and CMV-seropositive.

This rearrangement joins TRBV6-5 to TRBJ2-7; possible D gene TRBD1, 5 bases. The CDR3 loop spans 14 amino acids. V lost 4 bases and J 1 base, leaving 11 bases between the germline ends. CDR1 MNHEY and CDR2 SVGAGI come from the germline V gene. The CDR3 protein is CASSSPKGSYEQYF. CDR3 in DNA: TGTGCCAGCAGTTCACCGAAGGGGTCCTACGAGCAGTACTTC.

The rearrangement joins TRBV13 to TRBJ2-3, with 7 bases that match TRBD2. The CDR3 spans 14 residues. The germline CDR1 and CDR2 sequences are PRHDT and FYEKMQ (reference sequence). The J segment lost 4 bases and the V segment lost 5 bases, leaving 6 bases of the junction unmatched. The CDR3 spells CASSLQRGSDTQYF. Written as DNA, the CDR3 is TGTGCCAGCAGCCTGCAGCGGGGATCAGATACGCAGTATTTT.